These T cell receptor beta chains were read from a single sample in a study of pediatric ulcerative colitis. Generated by immunoSEQ multiplex PCR, the TCRdb table keeps only in-frame clones and is missing some. Of about 5,800 clones in the sample, nearly 90% were seen once. Sequenced material: blood. Receptors were obtained from a girl aged 5-17 years who was a control in a study of pediatric ulcerative colitis. The CDR3 runs from the conserved cysteine through the conserved F or W. D genes are given only for firm matches. Some rows have no size entry. The others give once, few or many, or a class for an expanded clone.

TRBV9	.	TRBJ1-4	14	.	TGTGCCAGCAGCGAACGGGTTACTAATGAAAAACTGTTTTTT	CASSERVTNEKLFF
TRBV4-2	.	TRBJ2-5	13	.	TGTGCCAGCAGCCAAGGCTTACAAGAGACCCAGTACTTC	CASSQGLQETQYF
TRBV6-1	.	TRBJ1-1	13	.	TGTGCCAGCAGTGAACAGACAGGCTCTGAAGCTTTCTTT	CASSEQTGSEAFF
TRBV6-1	.	TRBJ1-4	14	.	TGTGCCAGCAGTGAACGAGTAGCTAATGAAAAACTGCTTTTT	CASSERVANEKLLF
TRBV27	.	TRBJ2-1	15	.	TGTGCCAGCAGTTTAATTCCTAGCTCCTACAATGAGCAGTTCTTC	CASSLIPSSYNEQFF
TRBV7-2	.	TRBJ2-7	14	.	TGTGCCAGCACCCAGTGGGCGGCCTCCTGGGAGCAGTACTTC	CASTQWAASWEQYF
TRBV7-2	TRBD1	TRBJ2-2	16	.	TGTGCCAGCAGTTCGGACAGGGGCGGTCCTGGCGGGGAGCTGTTTTTT	CASSSDRGGPGGELFF
TRBV5-6	.	TRBJ2-2	13	once	TGTGCCAGCAGCTTTGGACAGTCCGGGGAGCTGTTTTTT	CASSFGQSGELFF
TRBV19	TRBD2	TRBJ2-1	14	.	TGTGCCAGTAGTCTAGCGGGAACTGTCGATGAGCAGTTCTTC	CASSLAGTVDEQFF
TRBV5-1	TRBD1	TRBJ1-5	15	.	TGCGCCAGTCGTCTCACAGGGGATGGGAATCAGCCCCAGCATTTT	CASRLTGDGNQPQHF
TRBV6-4	.	TRBJ2-3	15	.	TGTGCCAGCAGTGATTCAGGACGGGAGACCGATACGCAGTATTTT	CASSDSGRETDTQYF
TRBV11-3	.	TRBJ2-1	15	.	TGTGCCAGCAGCTTAGATGCGGAGTCCTACAATGAGCAGTTCTTC	CASSLDAESYNEQFF
TRBV28	TRBD1	TRBJ2-1	14	.	TGTGCCATCTTGGGACAGGGGGCTTACAATGAGCAGTTCTTC	CAILGQGAYNEQFF
TRBV7-2	TRBD1	TRBJ1-5	15	.	TGTGCCAGCAGCCTAGGGACAGGGAGCAATCAGCCCCAGCATTTT	CASSLGTGSNQPQHF
TRBV11-3	.	TRBJ2-3	14	.	TGTGCCAGCAGCTTTGACAGGATGACAGATACGCAGTATTTT	CASSFDRMTDTQYF
TRBV15	TRBD2	TRBJ2-7	15	.	TGTGCCACCAGCAGAGGCCATAGCGGGAGCTACGAGCAGTACTTC	CATSRGHSGSYEQYF
TRBV7-9	TRBD1	TRBJ1-4	15	once	TGTGCCAGCAGAACACAGGGGGAAACTAATGAAAAACTGTTTTTT	CASRTQGETNEKLFF
TRBV6-1	.	TRBJ1-4	15	.	TGTGCCAGCAGTGATCCGGGACGGGGGGTTGAAAAACTGTTTTTT	CASSDPGRGVEKLFF
TRBV5-8	.	TRBJ2-1	17	.	TGTGCCAGCAGCACCCCCTACGGGGCCAGCTCCTACAATGAGCAGTTCTTC	CASSTPYGASSYNEQFF
TRBV6-6	TRBD1	TRBJ1-1	14	.	TGTGCCAGCAGCCGACAGGGGATTAACACTGAAGCTTTCTTT	CASSRQGINTEAFF
TRBV4-2	.	TRBJ1-1	13	.	TGTGCCAGCAGCCAAGATCGGGACACTGAAGCTTTCTTT	CASSQDRDTEAFF
TRBV14	.	TRBJ1-3	13	once	TGTGCCAGCAGCCAAGCCTCTGGAAACACCATATATTTT	CASSQASGNTIYF
TRBV27	.	TRBJ2-1	15	.	TGTGCCAGCAGTTTAGACGGAAGCTCCTACAATGAGCAGTTCTTC	CASSLDGSSYNEQFF
TRBV19	.	TRBJ1-2	15	.	TGTGCCAGCCACGGATTTTCCTCGGTGGACTATGGCTACACCTTC	CASHGFSSVDYGYTF
TRBV29-1	.	TRBJ1-3	13	.	TGCAGCGTCGAGCGGGACACTGGAAACACCATATATTTT	CSVERDTGNTIYF
TRBV29-1	.	TRBJ2-2	12	.	TGCAGCGTTGACCAGAACACCGGGGAGCTGTTTTTT	CSVDQNTGELFF
TRBV13	TRBD1	TRBJ2-1	15	once	TGTGCCAGCAGCTTAGACAGGGGAGCCTACAATGAGCAGTTCTTC	CASSLDRGAYNEQFF
TRBV11-3	.	TRBJ2-2	16	.	TGTGCCAGCAGCTTAGCCGTGACTAGTGGAGGCGGGGAGCTGTTTTTT	CASSLAVTSGGGELFF
TRBV6-6	.	TRBJ2-1	12	.	TGTGCCAGCAGTTACCCTGACAATGAGCAGTTCTTC	CASSYPDNEQFF
TRBV28	.	TRBJ2-6	16	.	TGTGCCAGCACCTCGGCCGACAGCTCAGGGGCCAACGTCCTGACTTTC	CASTSADSSGANVLTF
TRBV28	.	TRBJ2-3	13	.	TGTGCCAGCAGCCGCGGACCGGCAGATACGCAGTATTTT	CASSRGPADTQYF
TRBV30	.	TRBJ2-5	16	.	TGTGCCTGGTCTGGAGGGGGTTACGTTACGGAAGAGACCCAGTACTTC	CAWSGGGYVTEETQYF
TRBV5-4	.	TRBJ1-1	15	.	TGTGCCAGCAGCTTGTCTCGGCATACGAACACTGAAGCTTTCTTT	CASSLSRHTNTEAFF
TRBV27	.	TRBJ2-7	13	.	TGTGCCAGCAGTCCCAGCGCTTACCGCGAGCAGTACTTC	CASSPSAYREQYF
TRBV28	.	TRBJ1-1	14	.	TGTGCCATCAATGGGGGGCGCATGAACACTGAAGCTTTCTTT	CAINGGRMNTEAFF
TRBV2	.	TRBJ2-1	16	.	TGTGCCAGCAGTGAAGTAGCGGAAAGAACCTACAATGAGCAGTTCTTC	CASSEVAERTYNEQFF
TRBV10-3	TRBD1	TRBJ2-2	14	.	TGTGCCATCGGGGACAGTGCGAACACCGGGGAGCTGTTTTTT	CAIGDSANTGELFF
TRBV6-1	.	TRBJ2-2	12	.	TGTGCCAGCGAGCAGGGAAGCGGGGAGCTGTTTTTT	CASEQGSGELFF
TRBV18	TRBD2	TRBJ2-1	14	.	TGTGCCAGCTCACCAAATTCAGCGGGAGGTTTCGCGCTCTTC	CASSPNSAGGFALF
TRBV11-2	TRBD1	TRBJ1-2	14	.	TGTGCCAGCAGCACCCGAGACAGGGGGGATGGCTACACCTTC	CASSTRDRGDGYTF